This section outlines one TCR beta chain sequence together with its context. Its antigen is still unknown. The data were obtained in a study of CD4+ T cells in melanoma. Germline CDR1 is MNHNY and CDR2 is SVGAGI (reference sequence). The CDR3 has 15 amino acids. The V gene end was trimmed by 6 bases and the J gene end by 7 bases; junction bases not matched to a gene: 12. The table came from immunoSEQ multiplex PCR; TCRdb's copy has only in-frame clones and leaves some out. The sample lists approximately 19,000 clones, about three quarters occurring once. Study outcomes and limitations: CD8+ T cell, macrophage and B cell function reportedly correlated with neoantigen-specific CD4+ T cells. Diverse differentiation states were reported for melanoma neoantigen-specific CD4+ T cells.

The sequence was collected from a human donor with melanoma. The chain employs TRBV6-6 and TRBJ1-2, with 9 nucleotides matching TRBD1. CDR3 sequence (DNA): TGTGCCAGCAGGCGACAGGGGGTAAATTTAAGTGGCTACACCTTC. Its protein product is CASRRQGVNLSGYTF.